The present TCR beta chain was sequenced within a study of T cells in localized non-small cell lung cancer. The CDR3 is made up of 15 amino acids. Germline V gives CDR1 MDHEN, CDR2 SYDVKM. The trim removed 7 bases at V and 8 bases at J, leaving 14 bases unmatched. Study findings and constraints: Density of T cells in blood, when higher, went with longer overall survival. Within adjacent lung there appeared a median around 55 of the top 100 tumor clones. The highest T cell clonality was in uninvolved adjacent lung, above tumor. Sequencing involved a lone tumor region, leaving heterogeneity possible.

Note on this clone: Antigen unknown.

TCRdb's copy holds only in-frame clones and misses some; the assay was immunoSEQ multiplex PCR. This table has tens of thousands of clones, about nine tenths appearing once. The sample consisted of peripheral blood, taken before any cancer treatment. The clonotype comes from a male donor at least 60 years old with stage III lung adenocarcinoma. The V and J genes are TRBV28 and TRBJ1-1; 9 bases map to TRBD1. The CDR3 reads CASTFPGTGSTEAFF. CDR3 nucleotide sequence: TGTGCCAGCACTTTCCCCGGGACAGGGTCGACCGAAGCTTTCTTT.